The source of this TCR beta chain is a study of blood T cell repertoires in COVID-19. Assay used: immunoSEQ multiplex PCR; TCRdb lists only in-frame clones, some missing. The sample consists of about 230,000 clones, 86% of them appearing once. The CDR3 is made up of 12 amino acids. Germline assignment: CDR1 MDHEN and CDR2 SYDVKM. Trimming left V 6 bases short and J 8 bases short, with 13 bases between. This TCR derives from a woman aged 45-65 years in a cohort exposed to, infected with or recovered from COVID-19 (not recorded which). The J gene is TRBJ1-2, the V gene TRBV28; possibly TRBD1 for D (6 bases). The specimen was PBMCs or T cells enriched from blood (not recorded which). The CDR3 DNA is TGTGCCAGCAGGAACAGGGTAGGCGGCTACACCTTC. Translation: CASRNRVGGYTF.